This TCR beta chain originates from a study of blood T cell repertoires in COVID-19. Measured with immunoSEQ multiplex PCR; TCRdb has only the in-frame clones, and not every one. This sample has fewer than 700,000 clones, with about 89% found just once. The CDR3 consists of 14 residues. V trimming: 5 bases; J trimming: 2 bases; junction bases outside the gene matches: 4. In germline, CDR1 is LNHDA, CDR2 SQIVND (reference sequence). The sequence came from a woman between 45 and 65 years old with COVID-19, enrolled during active disease. V usage is TRBV19 and J usage is TRBJ2-7; 9 nucleotides line up with TRBD2. The sample consisted of peripheral blood. The CDR3 sequence is CASSFSGGPYEQYF. The DNA of the CDR3 is TGTGCCAGTAGTTTTAGCGGGGGTCCCTACGAGCAGTACTTC.